These T cell receptor beta chains were read from a single sample in a study of immune heterogeneity within non-small cell lung tumors. Each CDR3 protein gets one entry after TCRdb re-called the multiplex PCR reads with MiXCR. The sample records 7,500 to 10,000 distinct CDR3 sequences, 31% being singletons. Sequencing was carried out using lung tumor tissue. These receptors came from a man aged 60 to 69 with non-small cell lung cancer. CDR3s leave out the opening cysteine and the closing phenylalanine or tryptophan. D genes are given only for firm matches. The listing skips clone size in some rows; elsewhere it reads once, few, many or a size class.

v_call	j_call	d_call	clone_size	cdr3_aa
TRBV19	TRBJ2-2	NA	once	ASMGGGNTGELF
TRBV27	TRBJ2-5	NA	many	ASSLSSAHSQETQY
TRBV28	TRBJ2-7	NA	NA	ASSLSPADYEQY
TRBV6-1	TRBJ2-3	NA	many	ASTTYRASYTQY
TRBV7-3	TRBJ2-6	NA	NA	ASSFGGANVLT
TRBV12-3/TRBV12-4	TRBJ2-5	NA	few	ASSPGPLPETQY
TRBV2	TRBJ2-3	NA	medium-sized	ASSEARAGGTDTQY
TRBV20-1	TRBJ2-7	NA	NA	SARIRGGGENEQY
TRBV7-2	TRBJ2-5	NA	many	ASSLPARGETQY
TRBV7-8	TRBJ1-2	NA	many	ASSPDSNYGYT
TRBV4-1	TRBJ2-3	NA	many	ASSLDGRADTQY
TRBV20-1	TRBJ2-1	NA	NA	SARADYYNEQF
TRBV5-4	TRBJ2-3	TRBD2	many	ASSPLAGGATDTQY
TRBV5-8	TRBJ2-7	TRBD1	many	ASSRTGTGTAYEQY
TRBV7-9	TRBJ2-7	NA	many	ASSLGATSYEQY
TRBV3-1	TRBJ1-1	NA	many	ASSQAGSTEAF
TRBV12-5	TRBJ1-1	NA	many	ASGNLEGTEAF
TRBV10-3	TRBJ2-2	TRBD2	NA	AISDFGTSGRRIVSGELF
TRBV7-2	TRBJ2-1	NA	many	ASSLGRGPYNEQF
TRBV7-2	TRBJ2-7	TRBD2	medium-sized	ASSLGTSGSYEQY
TRBV5-1	TRBJ2-2	TRBD1	many	ASSFDRGGGELF
TRBV12-3/TRBV12-4	TRBJ1-1	TRBD1	medium-sized	ASSQTGGNTEAF
TRBV10-3	TRBJ2-3	TRBD2	few	AISGLAGNTDTQY
TRBV3-1	TRBJ2-7	NA	many	ASSQVEAAGEQY
TRBV28	TRBJ1-5	NA	many	ASSLSRWVNQPQH
TRBV12-3/TRBV12-4	TRBJ1-2	TRBD1	medium-sized	ASSLPIRGPVYGYT
TRBV12-3/TRBV12-4	TRBJ1-2	TRBD1	few	ASSNGTALTNYGYT
TRBV27	TRBJ2-7	NA	NA	ASSRGGPYEQY
TRBV29-1	TRBJ2-7	NA	NA	SVADSEQY
TRBV28	TRBJ1-5	TRBD1	NA	ASWTGNQHQH
TRBV28	TRBJ2-7	NA	medium-sized	ASSFLGTYEQY
TRBV7-9	TRBJ1-2	NA	NA	ASRPTGPRGYT
TRBV19	TRBJ2-2	TRBD2	NA	ASSPSPRGGGELF
TRBV20-1	TRBJ2-3	NA	NA	SARDGARRTAESTQY
TRBV7-9	TRBJ2-6	NA	many	ASCSGANVLT
TRBV3-1	TRBJ1-2	NA	once	ASSQTGVYGYT
TRBV6-2/TRBV6-3	TRBJ2-1	TRBD2	medium-sized	ASRGGGAGAGSYNEQF
TRBV20-1	TRBJ2-7	TRBD2	medium-sized	SARDPTSGTSYEQY
TRBV4-3	TRBJ2-3	NA	many	ASSQEGRNTDTQY
TRBV6-1	TRBJ1-4	NA	NA	ATKTGNWGKLF
TRBV11-2	TRBJ2-7	NA	once	ASSLTFVNRRYEQY
TRBV2	TRBJ1-1	NA	many	ASSEVQGPGGEAF
TRBV7-6	TRBJ2-3	NA	many	ASSTLPGRTDTQY
TRBV11-3	NA	NA	once	ASSRRSGPRRNEQF
TRBV6-1	TRBJ2-7	NA	medium-sized	ASSPRGSPYEQY
TRBV20-1	TRBJ2-5	NA	medium-sized	SARVVTEGSPGSQY
TRBV4-3	TRBJ2-3	TRBD2	NA	ASSQEGRGPTDTQY
TRBV18	TRBJ2-2	NA	many	ASSPRVGTGELF
TRBV20-1	TRBJ2-7	TRBD2	NA	SARELAGGPHEQY
TRBV28	TRBJ1-1	NA	many	ASSSPSIAF
TRBV20-1	TRBJ2-1	TRBD1	NA	SAQDRGDEQF
TRBV6-1	TRBJ1-1	TRBD1	medium-sized	ASRGQGVMNTEAF
TRBV5-6	TRBJ2-7	NA	many	ASSLGELRRNSYEQY
TRBV2	TRBJ1-2	NA	once	ASSEALDAGIYGYT
TRBV27	TRBJ2-7	NA	large	ASSLLPGKGDEQY
TRBV5-1	TRBJ1-2	TRBD1	medium-sized	ASTLDRANYGYT
TRBV4-2	TRBJ2-5	NA	many	ASSQESSGLQTQY
TRBV5-1	TRBJ2-3	NA	large	ASSFQTDTQY
TRBV20-1	TRBJ2-1	TRBD1	NA	RVGQGASANNEQF
TRBV7-2	TRBJ1-3	NA	medium-sized	ASASGGGNTIY